This T cell receptor beta chain was retrieved from a study of blood T cell repertoires in COVID-19. TCRdb's copy holds only in-frame clones and misses some; the assay was immunoSEQ multiplex PCR. This table has about 110,000 clones, 60% to 85% appearing once. From germline, CDR1 is SNHLY and CDR2 FYNNEI. The CDR3 loop spans 14 amino acids. V shed 8 bases and J shed 2 bases, with 14 bases lying between them. The TCR sequence derives from a woman between 35 and 50 years old with acute or convalescent COVID-19. The rearrangement links TRBV2 to TRBJ2-3; tentatively, D is TRBD1 (6 bases). The sequencing input was peripheral blood. CDR3: CASQSDRNTDTQYF. Here the CDR3 DNA reads TGTGCCAGCCAATCGGACAGAAACACAGATACGCAGTATTTT.